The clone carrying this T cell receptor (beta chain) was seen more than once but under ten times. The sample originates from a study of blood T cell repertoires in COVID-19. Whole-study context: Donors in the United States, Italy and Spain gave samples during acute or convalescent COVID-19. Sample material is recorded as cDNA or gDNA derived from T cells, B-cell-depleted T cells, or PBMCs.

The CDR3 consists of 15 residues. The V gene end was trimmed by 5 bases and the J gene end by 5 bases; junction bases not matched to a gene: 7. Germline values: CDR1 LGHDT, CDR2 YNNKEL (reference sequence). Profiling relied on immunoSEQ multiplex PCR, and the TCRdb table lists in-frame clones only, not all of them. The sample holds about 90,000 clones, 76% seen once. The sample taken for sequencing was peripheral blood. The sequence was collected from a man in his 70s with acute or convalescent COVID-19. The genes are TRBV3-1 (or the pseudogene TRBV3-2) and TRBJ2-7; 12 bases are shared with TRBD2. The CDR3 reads CASSDLAGGLHEQYF. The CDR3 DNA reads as TGTGCCAGCAGCGATCTAGCGGGAGGGCTCCACGAGCAGTACTTC.